These 18 T cell receptor beta chains were all obtained from the same sample, sequenced in a study of neurological immune-mediated disorders. Via MiXCR, TCRdb re-called the 5' RACE reads, giving one row per CDR3 protein. The sample lists 25,000 to 35,000 distinct CDR3 sequences; over 3% were seen once. The sequenced material came from PBMCs. The source of these receptors is a woman aged 25 to 39 with multiple sclerosis.

This clonotype was seen many times. The rearrangement joins TRBV7-9 to TRBJ2-5, with D perhaps matching TRBD1 or TRBD2 (5 bases each). Germline V gene data show CDR1 as SEHNR and CDR2 as FQNEAQ (reference sequence). V lost 4 bases and J 7 bases, leaving 16 bases between the germline ends. CDR3 length equals 14 residues. CDR3 amino acids: CASSSRGRGLTQYF. The CDR3 DNA reads TGTGCCAGCAGCTCCCGTGGTCGGGGCTTGACCCAGTACTTC.

This clonotype appeared many times. The chain is built from TRBV5-1 and TRBJ2-1, with D tentatively TRBD2 (6 bases). CDR3 length: 16 amino acids. The germline V and J ends were trimmed by 0 bases and 0 bases, with 10 bases remaining between them. Germline assignment: CDR1 SGHRS and CDR2 YFSETQ. CDR3 DNA sequence: TGCGCCAGCAGCTTGGGGTGGCGGGGCTCCTACAATGAGCAGTTCTTC. Translation: CASSLGWRGSYNEQFF.

This clonotype was seen at least ten times. CDR3 nucleotides: TGTGCCAGCAGCTTAGGGGACACTGAAGCTTTCTTT. Translation gives CASSLGDTEAFF. This chain uses TRBV5-6 with TRBJ1-1; tentatively, D is TRBD1 (5 bases). The V end was cut by 2 bases, the J end by 3 bases, with 5 bases between. This CDR3 has 12 residues. Germline assignment: CDR1 SGHDT and CDR2 YYEEEE.

This sequence joins TRBV5-1 and TRBJ1-2; D is unresolved. This CDR3 comprises 16 residues. Trimming removed 0 bases from V and 4 bases from J, with 16 bases in between. In germline, CDR1 is SGHRS, CDR2 YFSETQ. CDR3 in amino acids: CASSLDSARRVYGYTF. The DNA for the CDR3 is TGCGCCAGCAGCTTGGACTCGGCAAGAAGGGTCTATGGCTACACCTTC.

On this clonotype itself: Mismatch with germline at one junction end may stem from a read error. The J gene is TRBJ1-5, the V gene TRBV20-1; the D gene is possibly TRBD1 (5 bases). CDR1 and CDR2 from the germline V gene are DFQATT and SNEGSKA (reference sequence). This CDR3 region has 15 residues. In DNA, the CDR3 is TGCAGTGCTAGAGGAGCGAGGGGACCTGATCAGCCCCAGAATTTT. Translated: CSARGARGPDQPQNF.

This clonotype was observed many times. V is TRBV3-1 and J is TRBJ1-4; D is undetermined. V lost 1 base, J lost 6 bases, and 6 bases lay in between. Germline V gene lookup returns CDR1 LGHDT and CDR2 YNNKEL (reference sequence). The CDR3 is made up of 13 amino acids. The CDR3 sequence is CASSQAFHEKLFF. As DNA, the CDR3 is TGTGCCAGCAGCCAAGCCTTCCATGAAAAACTGTTTTTT.

In this sample, this clonotype turned up many times. The rearrangement links TRBV7-2 to TRBJ2-7; a possible D gene is TRBD2 (6 bases). In germline, CDR1 is SGHTA, CDR2 FQGNSA. Between the trimmed V and J ends, which lost 3 bases and 3 bases, there was a span of 15 bases. This CDR3 spans 15 amino acids. Here the CDR3 DNA reads TGTGCCAGCAGCTTGGGGAGGACAAGGGGCTACGAGCAGTACTTC. Protein: CASSLGRTRGYEQYF.

The table lists this clonotype with many counts. The CDR3: CASSPWKFGGELFF. As DNA, the CDR3 is TGTGCCAGCTCACCTTGGAAATTCGGCGGGGAGCTGTTTTTT. The J gene is TRBJ2-2, the V gene TRBV18; D is uncertain. Germline values: CDR1 KGHSH, CDR2 LQKENI. This CDR3 is built from 14 residues. The V gene lost 3 bases and the J gene lost 7 bases, with 12 bases spanning the gap.

This clonotype occurred many times. This chain uses TRBV20-1 with TRBJ2-1; D unresolved. V shed 0 bases and J shed 0 bases, with 12 bases lying between them. There are 16 residues in the CDR3. Germline loops: CDR1 DFQATT, CDR2 SNEGSKA (reference sequence). CDR3 DNA sequence: TGCAGTGCTAGAGATCTGGGCAGCAGCTCCTACAATGAGCAGTTCTTC. It is translated as CSARDLGSSSYNEQFF.

This clonotype occurred many times. As DNA, the CDR3 is TGCAGTGCTAGTTCAACAGCGGGGGGCACAGATACGCAGTATTTT. This encodes CSASSTAGGTDTQYF. The chain combines TRBV20-1 with TRBJ2-3; 8 nucleotides align to TRBD2. V lost 3 bases, J lost 1 base, and 6 bases stayed unmatched. The V gene's germline CDR1 is DFQATT and CDR2 SNEGSKA (reference sequence). The CDR3 runs 15 residues.

The rearrangement uses TRBV7-9 and TRBJ1-4; D remains unclear. The V gene's germline CDR1 is SEHNR and CDR2 FQNEAQ (reference sequence). The CDR3 extends over 14 amino acids. Trimming pared 2 bases from V and 4 bases from J, leaving 8 bases between. The DNA of the CDR3 is TGTGCCAGCAGCTTAAGGCAGGATAATGAAAAACTGTTTTTT. Its protein is CASSLRQDNEKLFF.

This clonotype has ten or more counts. The CDR3, as DNA: TGTGCCAGCAGCTTGGGAGCCTCTGGAAACACCATATATTTT. Amino acids: CASSLGASGNTIYF. The chain employs TRBV12-3 or TRBV12-4 and TRBJ1-3; D remains unclear. The CDR3 covers 14 residues. V was pared by 6 bases and J by 0 bases, with 9 bases between.

This clonotype was detected many times. This chain connects TRBV7-9 to TRBJ1-2; no firm D call. This CDR3 is 15 amino acids long. The V end was cut by 1 base, the J end by 7 bases, with 16 bases between. The germline CDR1 and CDR2 sequences are SEHNR and FQNEAQ (reference sequence). The CDR3 protein is CASSLDLGLVLGYTF. Here the CDR3 DNA reads TGTGCCAGCAGCTTAGATCTGGGTCTTGTCCTTGGCTACACCTTC.

This clonotype was seen ten or more times. The V call is TRBV6-2 or TRBV6-3, the J call TRBJ2-5; TRBD1 might be the D (5 bases). V lost 4 bases and J lost 5, with 14 bases in between. CDR1 is MNHEY, CDR2 SVGEGT, per germline. The CDR3 has 14 amino acids. CDR3 sequence reads: CASSSSRQLETQYF. CDR3 DNA sequence: TGTGCCAGCAGTTCCTCCCGACAGCTGGAGACCCAGTACTTC.

This clonotype was recorded many times. CDR3: CASSSVSVLTF. The CDR3 bases are TGTGCCAGCAGTTCTGTAAGCGTCCTGACTTTC. The J gene is TRBJ2-6, the V gene TRBV12-3 or TRBV12-4; no clear D. The CDR3 is 11 amino acids. Trimming cost V 4 bases and J 12 bases, with 7 bases left between them.

This clonotype has ten or more counts. The chain joins TRBV7-2 to TRBJ2-2, with D uncertain. The germline V gene encodes CDR1 SGHTA and CDR2 FQGNSA. The V end was cut by 5 bases, the J end by 4 bases, with 11 bases between. This CDR3 has 14 amino acids. The CDR3 sequence is CASSAGRGTGELFF. CDR3 nucleotides: TGTGCCAGCAGCGCCGGCAGAGGCACCGGGGAGCTGTTTTTT.

This clonotype was observed a handful of times. The chain combines TRBV7-2 with TRBJ2-7; D may be TRBD1 (6 bases). This CDR3 contains 16 residues. Germline assignment: CDR1 SGHTA and CDR2 FQGNSA. V shed 5 bases and J shed 0 bases, with 17 bases lying between them. CDR3 residues: CASSMATDSSSYEQYF. The DNA for the CDR3 is TGTGCCAGCAGCATGGCCACGGACAGCAGCTCCTACGAGCAGTACTTC.

In its sample, this clonotype was seen many times. The chain combines TRBV4-2 with TRBJ2-5; D gene ambiguous. V lost 4 bases and J lost 0, with 12 bases in between. The CDR3 is 15 amino acids. Germline CDR1 and CDR2: LGHNA and YNFKEQ. CDR3 coding DNA: TGTGCCAGCAGCCCCGCAGACGGGTACCAAGAGACCCAGTACTTC. Its protein product is CASSPADGYQETQYF.